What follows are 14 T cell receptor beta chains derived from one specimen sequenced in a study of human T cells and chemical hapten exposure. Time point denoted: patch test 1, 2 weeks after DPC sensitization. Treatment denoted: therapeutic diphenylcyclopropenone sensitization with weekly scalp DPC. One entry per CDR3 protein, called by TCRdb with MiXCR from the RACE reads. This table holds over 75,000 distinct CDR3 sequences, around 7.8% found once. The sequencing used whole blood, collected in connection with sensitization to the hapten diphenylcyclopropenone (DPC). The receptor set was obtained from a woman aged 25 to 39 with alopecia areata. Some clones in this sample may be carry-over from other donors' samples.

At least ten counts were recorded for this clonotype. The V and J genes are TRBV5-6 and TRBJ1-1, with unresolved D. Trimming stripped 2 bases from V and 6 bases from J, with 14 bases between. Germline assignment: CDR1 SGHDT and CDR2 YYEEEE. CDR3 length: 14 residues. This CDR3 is CASSFGKKDAEAFF. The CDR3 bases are TGTGCCAGCAGCTTCGGTAAGAAGGACGCTGAAGCTTTCTTT.

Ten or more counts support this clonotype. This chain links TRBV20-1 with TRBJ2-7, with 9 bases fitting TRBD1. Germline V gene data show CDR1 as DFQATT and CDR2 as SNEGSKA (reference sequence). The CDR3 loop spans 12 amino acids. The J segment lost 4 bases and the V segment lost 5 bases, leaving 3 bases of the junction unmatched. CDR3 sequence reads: CSASDRGYEQYF. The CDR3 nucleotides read TGCAGTGCTTCGGACAGGGGTTACGAGCAGTACTTC.

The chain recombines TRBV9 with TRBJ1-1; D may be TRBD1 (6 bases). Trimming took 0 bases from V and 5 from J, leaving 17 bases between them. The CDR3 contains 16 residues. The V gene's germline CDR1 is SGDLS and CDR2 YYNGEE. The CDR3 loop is CASSVDGGRSWTEAFF. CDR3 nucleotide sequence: TGTGCCAGCAGCGTAGATGGGGGGCGAAGCTGGACTGAAGCTTTCTTT.

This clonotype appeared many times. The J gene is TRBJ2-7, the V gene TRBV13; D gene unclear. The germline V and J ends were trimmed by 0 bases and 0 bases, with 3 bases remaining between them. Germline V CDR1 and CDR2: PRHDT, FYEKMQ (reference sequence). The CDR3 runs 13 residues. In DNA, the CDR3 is TGTGCCAGCAGCTTAGGCCACTCCTACGAGCAGTACTTC. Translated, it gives CASSLGHSYEQYF.

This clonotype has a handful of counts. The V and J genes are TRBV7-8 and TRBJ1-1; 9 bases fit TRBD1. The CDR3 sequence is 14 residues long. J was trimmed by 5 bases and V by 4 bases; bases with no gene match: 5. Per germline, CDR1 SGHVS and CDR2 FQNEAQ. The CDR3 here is CASSSYRGRTEAFF. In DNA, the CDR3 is TGTGCCAGCAGCTCATACAGGGGGCGGACTGAAGCTTTCTTT.

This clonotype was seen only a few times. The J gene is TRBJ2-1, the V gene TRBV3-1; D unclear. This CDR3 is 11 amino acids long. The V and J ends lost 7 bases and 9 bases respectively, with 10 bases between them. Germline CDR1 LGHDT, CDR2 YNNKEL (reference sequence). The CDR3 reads CASTTRGEQFF. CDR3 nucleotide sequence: TGTGCCAGCACTACGAGAGGTGAGCAGTTCTTC.

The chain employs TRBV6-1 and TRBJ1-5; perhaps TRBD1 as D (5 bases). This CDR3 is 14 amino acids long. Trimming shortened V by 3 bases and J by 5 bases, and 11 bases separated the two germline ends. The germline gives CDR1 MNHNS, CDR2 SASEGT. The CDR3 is CASSERGPDQPQHF. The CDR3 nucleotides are TGTGCCAGCAGTGAGAGGGGCCCAGATCAGCCCCAGCATTTT.

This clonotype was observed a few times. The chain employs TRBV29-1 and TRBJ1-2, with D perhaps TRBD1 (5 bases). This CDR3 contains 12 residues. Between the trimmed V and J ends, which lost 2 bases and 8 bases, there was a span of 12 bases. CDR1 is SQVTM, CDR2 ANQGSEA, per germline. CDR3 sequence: CSVESGSGGYTF. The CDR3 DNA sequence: TGCAGCGTTGAATCAGGGTCGGGCGGCTACACCTTC.

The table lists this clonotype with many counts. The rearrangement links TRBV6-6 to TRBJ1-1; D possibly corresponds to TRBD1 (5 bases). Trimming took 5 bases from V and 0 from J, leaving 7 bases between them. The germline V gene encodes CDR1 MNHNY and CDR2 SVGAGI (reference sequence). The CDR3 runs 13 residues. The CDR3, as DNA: TGTGCCAGCAGTACAGGATTGAACACTGAAGCTTTCTTT. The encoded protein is CASSTGLNTEAFF.

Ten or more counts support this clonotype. This CDR3 reads CASSPPGDYGYTF. DNA for the CDR3: TGTGCCAGCTCACCACCCGGCGACTATGGCTACACCTTC. V gene TRBV18 combines with J gene TRBJ1-2; no definite D call. Trimming cost V 0 bases and J 3 bases, with 5 bases left between them. This CDR3 has 13 amino acids. Germline V CDR1 and CDR2: KGHSH, LQKENI.

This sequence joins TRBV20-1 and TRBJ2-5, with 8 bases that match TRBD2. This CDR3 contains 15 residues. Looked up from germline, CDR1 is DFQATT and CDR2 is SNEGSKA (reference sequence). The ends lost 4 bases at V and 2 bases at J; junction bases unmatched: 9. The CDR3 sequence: CSANTAGGPQETQYF. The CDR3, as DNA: TGCAGTGCTAATACGGCGGGGGGACCACAAGAGACCCAGTACTTC.

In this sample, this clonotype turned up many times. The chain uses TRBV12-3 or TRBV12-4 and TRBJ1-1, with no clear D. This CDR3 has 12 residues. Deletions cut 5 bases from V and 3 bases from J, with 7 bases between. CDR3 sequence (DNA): TGTGCCAGCAGTGCATCTTACACTGAAGCTTTCTTT. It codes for CASSASYTEAFF.

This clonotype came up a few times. The CDR3 region is CASSSGFLPQHF. As DNA, the CDR3 is TGTGCCAGCAGCTCAGGGTTTCTGCCCCAGCATTTT. The chain joins TRBV7-9 to TRBJ1-5; possibly TRBD1 for D (5 bases). This CDR3 region has 12 residues. V lost 4 bases and J 9 bases, leaving 10 bases between the germline ends. Germline-derived CDR1 and CDR2 are SEHNR and FQNEAQ (reference sequence).

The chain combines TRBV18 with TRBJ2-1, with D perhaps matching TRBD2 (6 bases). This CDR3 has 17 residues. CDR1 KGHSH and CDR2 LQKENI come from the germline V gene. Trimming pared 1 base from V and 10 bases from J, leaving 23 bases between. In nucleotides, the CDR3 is TGTGCCAGCTCACCACGCCGCCGACTAGAGGCGGATGTGGAGCAGTTCTTC. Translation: CASSPRRRLEADVEQFF.